This note documents a single TCR beta chain sequence. Its cognate antigen is unknown. Sequenced by immunoSEQ multiplex PCR; TCRdb stores in-frame clones only, minus some. The sample lists about 120,000 clones; about 88% were seen once. The CDR3 has 12 residues. The sample is drawn from a study of cytomegalovirus exposure and HLA in healthy donors. Study-level results: The classifier was said to identify cytomegalovirus status with high specificity and sensitivity. CMV antigen specificity of three CMV-associated chains was confirmed in vitro.

The sequencing input was PBMCs. The clonotype was recovered from a young woman in good health and CMV-seronegative. This chain uses TRBV1 with TRBJ2-1; the DNA was not used to check the table's D call, TRBD2. TRBV1 is described as a pseudogene. The DNA for the CDR3 is TGCACCAGCAGCCAAGTAGCGGGGGTGTGGTTCTTC. This translates into CTSSQVAGVWFF.